This TCR beta chain derives from a study of T cell responses to AZD1222 COVID-19 vaccine. Study results and caveats: Spike-spanning, vaccine-associated CD4 TCRs were dominant at 160-218 and 743-854. Just five to seven people given AZD1222 tested seropositive at baseline. There were mostly white British donors and more females than males, and clonal diversity was possibly underestimated.

Details on this clone: Its antigen is unknown.

Whether given at about 4 or about 12 weeks, second doses were pooled. The germline gives CDR1 LGHNA, CDR2 YSLEER. The CDR3 consists of 14 residues. Deletions cut 0 bases from V and 4 bases from J, with 9 bases between. Some clones are missing from TCRdb's copy, which holds only in-frame ones; the method was immunoSEQ multiplex PCR. The sample has roughly 120,000 clones; more than 75% are singletons. The TCR originated in an adult who received the AZD1222 COVID-19 vaccine. The chain links TRBV4-3 to TRBJ1-1; D is perhaps TRBD1 (5 bases). Sequenced here: peripheral blood, sampled 28 days after the second AZD1222 dose. CDR3 DNA: TGCGCCAGCAGCCAAGAAGCCGGGGGCACTGAAGCTTTCTTT. Its protein product is CASSQEAGGTEAFF.